A single sample is the source of the 5 T cell receptor beta chains below, sequenced in a study of monozygotic twins with inflammatory bowel disease. TCRdb re-called the 5' RACE reads; every CDR3 protein appears as one record, without DNA. This sample's table reports some 150,000 distinct CDR3 sequences. Material: blood. Every receptor here comes from a human donor with ulcerative colitis or Crohn's disease, or a healthy co-twin of an affected twin (not recorded which).

The chain couples TRBV30 to TRBJ1-5. The CDR3 runs to 12 residues. Per germline, CDR1 GTSNPN and CDR2 SVGIG (reference sequence). The CDR3 loop is CAWKYSNQPQHF.

The chain carries TRBV5-1 and TRBJ2-1; the TRBD1 assignment by TCRdb is unverifiable without DNA. This CDR3 region has 14 residues. Germline CDR1 and CDR2: SGHRS and YFSETQ. This CDR3 is CASQMSGSSNEQFF.

The J gene is TRBJ2-1, the V gene TRBV12-3 or TRBV12-4. The CDR3 is 15 residues long. The chain's CDR3 is CASSHLGSSYNEQFF.

This chain uses TRBV24-1 with TRBJ2-2; TCRdb names TRBD1, which stays unverified in the absence of DNA. The CDR3 spans 16 residues. CDR1 is KGHDR, CDR2 SFDVKD, per germline. This chain's CDR3 is CATSDPGQGIGGELFF.

The chain links TRBV29-1 to TRBJ1-2; as DNA is missing, the TRBD1 call by TCRdb cannot be tested. The CDR3 consists of 12 residues. Germline assignment: CDR1 SQVTM and CDR2 ANQGSEA. The CDR3: CSVRQGLSGYTF. The whole variable domain, remainder taken from reference TRBV29-1 and TRBJ1-2, is SAVISQKPSRDICQRGTSLTIQCQVDSQVTMMFWYRQQPGQSLTLIATANQGSEATYESGFVIDKFPISRPNLTFSTLTVSNMSPEDSSIYLCSVRQGLSGYTFGSGTRLTVV.